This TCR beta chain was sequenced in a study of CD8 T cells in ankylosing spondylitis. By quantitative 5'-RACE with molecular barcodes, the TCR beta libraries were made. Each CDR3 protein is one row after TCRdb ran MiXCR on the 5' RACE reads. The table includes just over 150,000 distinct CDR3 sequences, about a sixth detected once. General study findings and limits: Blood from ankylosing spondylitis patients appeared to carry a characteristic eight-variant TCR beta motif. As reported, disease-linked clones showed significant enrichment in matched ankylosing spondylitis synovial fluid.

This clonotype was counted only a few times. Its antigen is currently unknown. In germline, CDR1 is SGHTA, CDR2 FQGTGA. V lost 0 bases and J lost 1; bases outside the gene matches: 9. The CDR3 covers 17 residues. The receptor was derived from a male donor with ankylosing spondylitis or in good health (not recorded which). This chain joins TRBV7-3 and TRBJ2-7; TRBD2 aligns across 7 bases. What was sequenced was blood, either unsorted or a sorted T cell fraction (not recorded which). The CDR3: CASSLTSGGRTSYEQYF. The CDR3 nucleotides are TGTGCCAGCAGCTTAACCTCGGGGGGACGTACGTCCTACGAGCAGTACTTC.